One and the same sample provided the 6 T cell receptor beta chains below, sequenced in a study of spatial heterogeneity in lung cancer. Specified time point: sample taken at primary tumor resection. TCRdb reprocessed the 5' RACE reads via MiXCR and lists one record per CDR3 protein. The sample carries about 7,900 distinct CDR3 sequences, around 4.5% recorded once. Material: PBMCs, obtained at surgery. These receptor sequences come from a male donor with early-stage non-small cell lung cancer.

In this sample, this clonotype turned up many times. The gene calls are TRBV7-9 and TRBJ2-2, with 7 bases that match TRBD2. Germline-derived CDR1 and CDR2 are SEHNR and FQNEAQ (reference sequence). Trimming at V came to 0 bases and at J to 3 bases, leaving 10 bases not matched to a gene. The CDR3 is 18 amino acids. The CDR3 sequence: CASSLANKASGDTGELFF. The CDR3 DNA reads as TGTGCCAGCAGCTTAGCGAACAAAGCTAGCGGAGACACCGGGGAGCTGTTTTTT. Together with reference TRBV7-9 and TRBJ2-2, the CDR3 gives the full variable domain: DTGVSQNPRHKITKRGQNVTFRCDPISEHNRLYWYRQTLGQGPEFLTYFQNEAQLEKSRLLSDRFSAERPKGSFSTLEIQRTEQGDSAMYLCASSLANKASGDTGELFFGEGSRLTVL.

The CDR3: CASGTDGNTIYF. CDR3 in DNA: TGTGCCAGCGGAACTGATGGAAACACCATATATTTT. The chain combines TRBV7-8 with TRBJ1-3; the D is unclear. Trimming stripped 8 bases from V and 3 bases from J, with 8 bases between. The germline CDR1 and CDR2 sequences are SGHVS and FQNEAQ. CDR3 size: 12 residues.

By frequency in the sample, this clonotype is medium-sized. The chain is built from TRBV28 and TRBJ2-1, with D perhaps TRBD1 (5 bases). Germline V gene data show CDR1 as MDHEN and CDR2 as SYDVKM. V lost 2 bases and J 8 bases, leaving 10 bases between the germline ends. The CDR3 is 13 residues long. CDR3 coding DNA: TGTGCCAGCAGTTTAATCCCAGGGTATGAGCAGTTCTTC. This encodes CASSLIPGYEQFF.

The chain couples TRBV6-2 or TRBV6-3 to TRBJ1-2; D is undetermined. The length of the CDR3 is 15 residues. Trimming removed 6 bases at V and 4 bases at J, with 18 bases between. The V gene's germline CDR1 is MNHEY and CDR2 SVGEGT. The CDR3 here is CASRPLGTRGYGYTF. Written as DNA, the CDR3 is TGTGCCAGCAGGCCACTAGGAACTAGAGGCTATGGCTACACCTTC.

This clonotype was counted many times. The V call is TRBV6-2 or TRBV6-3, the J call TRBJ2-7; D gene uncertain. This CDR3 is 15 amino acids long. The V end was cut by 0 bases, the J end by 3 bases, with 12 bases between. Germline V gene lookup returns CDR1 MNHEY and CDR2 SVGEGT. As DNA, the CDR3 is TGTGCCAGCAGTTACTCGAATTCCCACCTCTACGAGCAGTACTTC. It encodes CASSYSNSHLYEQYF.

This clonotype showed up many times. The chain uses TRBV6-5 and TRBJ2-2; 7 nucleotides match TRBD2. The trim removed 2 bases at V and 1 base at J, leaving 1 base unmatched. This CDR3 has 15 residues. Germline CDR1 reads MNHEY; CDR2 reads SVGAGI. The CDR3 sequence: CASSYRGENTGELFF. The CDR3 nucleotides read TGTGCCAGCAGTTACCGGGGGGAGAACACCGGGGAGCTGTTTTTT.